This entry is about one T cell receptor (beta chain). This entry comes from a study of blood T cell repertoires in COVID-19. Methods used by the authors: Reference gene primer amplification in the assay estimated nucleated cell counts. Profiling relied on immunoSEQ multiplex PCR, and the TCRdb table lists in-frame clones only, not all of them. V and J calls and clone size follow that table, whereas D and trimming were derived from the DNA. The sample records 200,000 to 300,000 clones, over 75% being singletons. The CDR3 runs 15 residues. V was clipped by 0 bases and J by 4 bases; unmatched bases: 6. Germline CDR1 is SGHRS and CDR2 is YFSETQ.

The J gene is TRBJ2-7, the V gene TRBV5-1; the match to TRBD2 covers 8 bases. The clonotype was recovered from an elderly woman with acute or convalescent COVID-19. The sequencing input was peripheral blood. The CDR3 protein is CASSLGVAGTYEQYF. The CDR3 nucleotides read TGCGCCAGCAGCTTGGGGGTAGCGGGGACGTACGAGCAGTACTTC.